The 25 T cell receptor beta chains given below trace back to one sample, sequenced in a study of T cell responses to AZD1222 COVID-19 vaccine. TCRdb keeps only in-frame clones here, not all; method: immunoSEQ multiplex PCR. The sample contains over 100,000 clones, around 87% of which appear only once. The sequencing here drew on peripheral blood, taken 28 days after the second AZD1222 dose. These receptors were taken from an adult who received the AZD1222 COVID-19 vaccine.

The CDR3 reads CASSVDPRQGNGYTF. The CDR3 region has the DNA TGTGCCAGCAGCGTAGACCCGAGACAGGGTAATGGCTACACCTTC. The chain carries TRBV9 and TRBJ1-2; 7 bases are a match to TRBD1. Germline V gene lookup returns CDR1 SGDLS and CDR2 YYNGEE. CDR3 length equals 15 residues. V lost 0 bases, J lost 6 bases, and 8 bases stayed unmatched. The whole variable domain, filled in from reference TRBV9 and TRBJ1-2, reads DSGVTQTPKHLITATGQRVTLRCSPRSGDLSVYWYQQSLDQGLQFLIQYYNGEERAKGNILERFSAQQFPDLHSELNLSSLELGDSALYFCASSVDPRQGNGYTFGSGTRLTVV.

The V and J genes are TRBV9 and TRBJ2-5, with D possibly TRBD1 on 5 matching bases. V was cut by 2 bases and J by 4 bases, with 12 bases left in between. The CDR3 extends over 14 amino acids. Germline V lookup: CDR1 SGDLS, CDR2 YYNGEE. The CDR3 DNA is TGTGCCAGCAGCGTGAGCGTCCAGGGAGAGACCCAGTACTTC. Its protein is CASSVSVQGETQYF.

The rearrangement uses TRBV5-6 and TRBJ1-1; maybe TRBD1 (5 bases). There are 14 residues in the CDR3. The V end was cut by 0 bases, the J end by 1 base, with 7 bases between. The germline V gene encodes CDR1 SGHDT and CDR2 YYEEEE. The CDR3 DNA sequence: TGTGCCAGCAGCTTGGTCCAGGGGAACACTGAAGCTTTCTTT. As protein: CASSLVQGNTEAFF.

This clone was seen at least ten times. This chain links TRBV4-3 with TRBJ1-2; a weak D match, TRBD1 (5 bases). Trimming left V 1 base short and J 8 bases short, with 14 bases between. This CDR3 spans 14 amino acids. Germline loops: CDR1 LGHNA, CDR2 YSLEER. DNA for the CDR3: TGCGCCAGCAGCCAAGGCGAGGGGCGTCAAGGCTACACCTTC. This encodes CASSQGEGRQGYTF.

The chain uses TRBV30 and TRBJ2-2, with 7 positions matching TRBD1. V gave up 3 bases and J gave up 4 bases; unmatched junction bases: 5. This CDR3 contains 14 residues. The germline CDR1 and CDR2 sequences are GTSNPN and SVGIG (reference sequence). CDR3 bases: TGTGCCTGGAGCAGGGGGAACCCCACCGGGGAGCTGTTTTTT. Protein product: CAWSRGNPTGELFF.

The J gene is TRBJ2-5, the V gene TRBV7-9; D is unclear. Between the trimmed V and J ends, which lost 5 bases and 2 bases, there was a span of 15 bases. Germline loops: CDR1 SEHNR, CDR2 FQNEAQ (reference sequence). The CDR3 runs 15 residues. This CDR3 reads CASSNIEAGQETQYF. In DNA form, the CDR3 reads TGTGCCAGCAGCAACATCGAGGCCGGACAAGAGACCCAGTACTTC.

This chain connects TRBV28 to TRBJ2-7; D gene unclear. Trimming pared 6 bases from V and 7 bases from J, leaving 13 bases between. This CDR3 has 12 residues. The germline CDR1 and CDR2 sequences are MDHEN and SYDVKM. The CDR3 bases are TGTGCCAGCAGCCCACTCCGGGCAGAGCAGTACTTC. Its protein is CASSPLRAEQYF.

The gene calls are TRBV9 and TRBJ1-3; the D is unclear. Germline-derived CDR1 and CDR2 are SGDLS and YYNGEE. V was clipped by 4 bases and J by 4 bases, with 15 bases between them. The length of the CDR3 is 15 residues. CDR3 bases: TGTGCCAGCAGCCATCCGTGGGGATCCGGAAACACCATATATTTT. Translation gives CASSHPWGSGNTIYF.

CDR3 protein: CASSQEGGTEAFF. DNA for the CDR3: TGCGCCAGCAGCCAAGAGGGGGGGACTGAAGCTTTCTTT. This chain joins TRBV4-3 and TRBJ1-1; a weak D match, TRBD1 (5 bases). This CDR3 is built from 13 residues. Germline V gene data show CDR1 as LGHNA and CDR2 as YSLEER. Trimming removed 0 bases from V and 5 bases from J, with 7 bases in between.

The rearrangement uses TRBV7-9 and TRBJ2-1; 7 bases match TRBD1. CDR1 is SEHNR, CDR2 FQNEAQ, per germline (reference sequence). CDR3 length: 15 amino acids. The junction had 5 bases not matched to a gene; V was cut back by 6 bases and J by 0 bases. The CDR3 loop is CASRQGQSSYNEQFF. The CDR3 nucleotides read TGTGCCAGCAGGCAGGGACAGAGCTCCTACAATGAGCAGTTCTTC.

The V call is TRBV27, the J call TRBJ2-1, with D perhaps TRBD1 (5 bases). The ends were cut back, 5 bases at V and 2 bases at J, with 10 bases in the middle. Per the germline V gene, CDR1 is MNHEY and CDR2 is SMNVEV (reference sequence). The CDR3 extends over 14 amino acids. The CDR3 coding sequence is TGTGCCAGCAGTCTAACGACAGCCTACAATGAGCAGTTCTTC. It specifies CASSLTTAYNEQFF.

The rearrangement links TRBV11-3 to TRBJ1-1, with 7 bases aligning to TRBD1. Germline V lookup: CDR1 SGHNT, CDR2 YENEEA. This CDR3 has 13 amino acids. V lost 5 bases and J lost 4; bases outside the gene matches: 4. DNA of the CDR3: TGTGCCAGCAGCCAGGGGGTTGGCACTGAAGCTTTCTTT. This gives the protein CASSQGVGTEAFF.

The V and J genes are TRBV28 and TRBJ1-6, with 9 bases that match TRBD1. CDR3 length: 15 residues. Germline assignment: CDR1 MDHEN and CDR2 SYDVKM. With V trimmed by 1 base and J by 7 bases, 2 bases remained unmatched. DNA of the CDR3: TGTGCCAGCAGTTTATCGGACAGGGGAAATTCACCCCTCCACTTT. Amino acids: CASSLSDRGNSPLHF.

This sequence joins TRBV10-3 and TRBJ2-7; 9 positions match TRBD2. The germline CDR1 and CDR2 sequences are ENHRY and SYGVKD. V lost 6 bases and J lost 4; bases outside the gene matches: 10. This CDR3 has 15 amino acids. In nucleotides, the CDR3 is TGTGCCATCAGCCTTAGCGGGAGAAAGGGGTACGAGCAGTACTTC. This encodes CAISLSGRKGYEQYF.

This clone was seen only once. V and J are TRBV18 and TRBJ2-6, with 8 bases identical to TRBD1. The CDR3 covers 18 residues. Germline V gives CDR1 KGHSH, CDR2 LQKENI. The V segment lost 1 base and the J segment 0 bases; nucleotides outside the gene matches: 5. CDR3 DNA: TGTGCCAGCTCACCACGTAATACAGGGGGCTCTGGGGCCAACGTCCTGACTTTC. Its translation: CASSPRNTGGSGANVLTF.

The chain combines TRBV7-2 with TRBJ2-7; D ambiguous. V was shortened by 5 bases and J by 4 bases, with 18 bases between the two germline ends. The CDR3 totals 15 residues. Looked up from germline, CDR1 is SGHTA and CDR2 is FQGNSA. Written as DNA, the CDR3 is TGTGCCAGCAGCATTACAGCCAACCCCCTGTACGAGCAGTACTTC. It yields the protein CASSITANPLYEQYF. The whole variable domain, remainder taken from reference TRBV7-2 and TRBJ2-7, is GAGVSQSPSNKVTEKGKDVELRCDPISGHTALYWYRQSLGQGLEFLIYFQGNSAPDKSGLPSDRFSAERTGGSVSTLTIQRTQQEDSAVYLCASSITANPLYEQYFGPGTRLTVT.

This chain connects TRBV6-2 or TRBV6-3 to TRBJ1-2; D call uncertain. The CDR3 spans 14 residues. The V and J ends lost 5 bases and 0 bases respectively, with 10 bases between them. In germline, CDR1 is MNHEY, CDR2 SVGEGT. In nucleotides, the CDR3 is TGTGCCAGCAGTGAGGGAGCTACTAACTATGGCTACACCTTC. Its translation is CASSEGATNYGYTF.

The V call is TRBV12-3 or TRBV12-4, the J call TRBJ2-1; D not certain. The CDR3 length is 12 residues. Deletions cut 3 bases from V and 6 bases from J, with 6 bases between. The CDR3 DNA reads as TGTGCCAGCAGTTTCCGGGTCAATGAGCAGTTCTTC. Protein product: CASSFRVNEQFF.

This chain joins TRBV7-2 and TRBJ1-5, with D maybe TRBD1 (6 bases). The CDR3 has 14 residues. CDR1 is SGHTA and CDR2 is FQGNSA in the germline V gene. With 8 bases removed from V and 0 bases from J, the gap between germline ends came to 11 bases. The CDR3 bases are TGTGCCAGCCAGGGGATATATAGCAATCAGCCCCAGCATTTT. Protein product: CASQGIYSNQPQHF.

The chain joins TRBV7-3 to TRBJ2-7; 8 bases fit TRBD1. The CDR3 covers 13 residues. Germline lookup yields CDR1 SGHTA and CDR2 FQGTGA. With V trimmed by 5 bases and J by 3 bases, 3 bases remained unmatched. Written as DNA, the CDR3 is TGTGCCAGCAGCATAGACAGGGGCTACGAGCAGTACTTC. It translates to CASSIDRGYEQYF.

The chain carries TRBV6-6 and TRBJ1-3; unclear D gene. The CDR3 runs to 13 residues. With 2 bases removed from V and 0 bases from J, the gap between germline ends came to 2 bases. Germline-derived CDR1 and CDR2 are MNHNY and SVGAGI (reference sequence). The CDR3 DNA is TGTGCCAGCAGTTACAACTCTGGAAACACCATATATTTT. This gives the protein CASSYNSGNTIYF.

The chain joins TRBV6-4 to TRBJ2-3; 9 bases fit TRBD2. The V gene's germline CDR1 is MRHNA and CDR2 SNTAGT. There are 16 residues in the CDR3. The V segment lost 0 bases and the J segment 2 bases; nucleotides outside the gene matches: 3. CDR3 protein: CASSDSSGGHTDTQYF. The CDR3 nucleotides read TGTGCCAGCAGTGACTCGAGCGGGGGGCACACAGATACGCAGTATTTT.

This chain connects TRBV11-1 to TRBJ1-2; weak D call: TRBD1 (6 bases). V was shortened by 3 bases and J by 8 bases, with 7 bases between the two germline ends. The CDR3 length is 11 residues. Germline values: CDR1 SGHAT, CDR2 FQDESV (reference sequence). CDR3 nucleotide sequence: TGTGCCAGCAGCTTCAGGGGCGGCTACACCTTC. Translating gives CASSFRGGYTF.

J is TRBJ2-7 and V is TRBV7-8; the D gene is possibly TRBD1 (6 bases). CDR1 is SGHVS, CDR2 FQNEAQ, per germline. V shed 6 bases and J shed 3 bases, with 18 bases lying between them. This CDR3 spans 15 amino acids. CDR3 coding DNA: TGTGCCAGCAGACAAGACAGGTCGATTGTCTACGAGCAGTACTTC. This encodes CASRQDRSIVYEQYF.

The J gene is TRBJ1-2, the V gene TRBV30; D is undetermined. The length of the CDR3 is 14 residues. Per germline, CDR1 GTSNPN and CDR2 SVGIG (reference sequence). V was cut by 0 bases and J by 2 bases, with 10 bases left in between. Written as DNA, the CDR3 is TGTGCCTGGAGTGTACGGGCAGCGAACTATGGCTACACCTTC. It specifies CAWSVRAANYGYTF.